The 5 T cell receptor beta chains below come from one sample, sequenced in a study of beta chain features in type 1 diabetes. As every portion of the isolated RNA was reverse transcribed, the sequencing read expressed TCRB transcripts. Method: immunoSEQ multiplex PCR; TCRdb's copy keeps in-frame clones and lacks some. The sample holds roughly 500,000 clones; roughly 10% are singletons and the top ten take less than 0.06%. The sample was naive CD4+ T cells from blood. All receptors come from a woman between 18 and 30 years old in good health.

In its sample, this clone was seen a few times. The chain employs TRBV14 and TRBJ2-1; D is unresolved. This CDR3 spans 13 amino acids. Germline V gene lookup returns CDR1 SGHDN and CDR2 FVKESK. V was pared by 1 base and J by 4 bases, with 5 bases between. The DNA for the CDR3 is TGTGCCAGCAGCCAAGGGCAATACAATGAGCAGTTCTTC. Its protein is CASSQGQYNEQFF.

The rearrangement joins TRBV7-9 to TRBJ2-5; D tentatively fits TRBD1 or TRBD2 (5 bases each). The CDR3 has 16 amino acids. The germline V gene encodes CDR1 SEHNR and CDR2 FQNEAQ (reference sequence). V was clipped by 0 bases and J by 2 bases, with 13 bases between them. The CDR3 here is CASSLAYRDRQETQYF. In DNA, the CDR3 is TGTGCCAGCAGCTTAGCATACCGGGACCGACAAGAGACCCAGTACTTC.

The chain links TRBV29-1 to TRBJ1-2, with a tentative D call TRBD1 (6 bases). Looked up from germline, CDR1 is SQVTM and CDR2 is ANQGSEA. V was clipped by 6 bases and J by 8 bases, with 16 bases between them. This CDR3 contains 12 residues. The CDR3 spells CSVLQGTGGYTF. In DNA form, the CDR3 reads TGCAGCGTCTTACAGGGAACGGGGGGCTACACCTTC.

CDR3 sequence (DNA): TGTGCCAGCAGCCAAGCTAGCGGATGGCAGTTCTTC. It translates to CASSQASGWQFF. This rearrangement joins TRBV14 to TRBJ2-1, with TRBD2 identical over 7 bases. This CDR3 region has 12 residues. Germline-derived CDR1 and CDR2 are SGHDN and FVKESK. J was trimmed by 12 bases and V by 1 base; bases with no gene match: 3.

With respect to this clone: A read error may explain this, as a much larger clone is one base away. This chain links TRBV30 with TRBJ2-3, with D hard to call. Trimming cost V 3 bases and J 3 bases, with 10 bases left between them. CDR1 and CDR2 (germline): GTSNPN, SVGIG (reference sequence). CDR3 length: 13 residues. CDR3 sequence reads: CAWSRAATDTQYF. The DNA of the CDR3 is TGTGCCTGGAGCCGGGCCGCTACAGATACGCAGTATTTT.